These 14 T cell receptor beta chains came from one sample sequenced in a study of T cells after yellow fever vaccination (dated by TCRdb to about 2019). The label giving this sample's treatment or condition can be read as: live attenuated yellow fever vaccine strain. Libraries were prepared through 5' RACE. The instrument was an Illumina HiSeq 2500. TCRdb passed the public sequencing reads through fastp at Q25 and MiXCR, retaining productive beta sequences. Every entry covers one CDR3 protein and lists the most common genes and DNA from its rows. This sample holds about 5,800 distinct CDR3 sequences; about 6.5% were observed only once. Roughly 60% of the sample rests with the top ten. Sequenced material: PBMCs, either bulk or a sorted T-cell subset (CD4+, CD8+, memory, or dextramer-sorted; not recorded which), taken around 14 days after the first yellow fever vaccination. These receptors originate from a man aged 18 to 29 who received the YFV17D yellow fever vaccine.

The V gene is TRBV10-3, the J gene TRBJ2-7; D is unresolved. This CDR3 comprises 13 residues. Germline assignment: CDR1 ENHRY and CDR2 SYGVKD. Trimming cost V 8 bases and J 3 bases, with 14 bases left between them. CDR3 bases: TGTGCCATCGGCTTTTGGACCCTCTACGAGCAGTACTTC. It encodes CAIGFWTLYEQYF.

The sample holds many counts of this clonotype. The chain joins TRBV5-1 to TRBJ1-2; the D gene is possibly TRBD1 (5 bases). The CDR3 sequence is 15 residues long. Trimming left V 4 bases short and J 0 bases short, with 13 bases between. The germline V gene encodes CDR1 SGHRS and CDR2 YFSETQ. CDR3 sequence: CASSRTGHPNYGYTF. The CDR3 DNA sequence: TGCGCCAGCAGCCGAACAGGTCACCCTAACTATGGCTACACCTTC.

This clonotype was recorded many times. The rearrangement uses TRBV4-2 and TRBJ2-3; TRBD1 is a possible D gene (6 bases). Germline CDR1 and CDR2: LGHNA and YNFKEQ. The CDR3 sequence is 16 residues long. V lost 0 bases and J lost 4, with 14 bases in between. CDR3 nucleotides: TGTGCCAGCAGCCAAGATAACAGGGCTTTCGCAGATACGCAGTATTTT. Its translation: CASSQDNRAFADTQYF.

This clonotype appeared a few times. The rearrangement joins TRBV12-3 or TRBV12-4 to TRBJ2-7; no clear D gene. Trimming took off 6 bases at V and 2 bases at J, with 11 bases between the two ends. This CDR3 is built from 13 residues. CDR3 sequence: CASSLCTPYEQYF. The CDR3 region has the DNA TGTGCCAGCAGCTTATGTACGCCCTACGAGCAGTACTTC.

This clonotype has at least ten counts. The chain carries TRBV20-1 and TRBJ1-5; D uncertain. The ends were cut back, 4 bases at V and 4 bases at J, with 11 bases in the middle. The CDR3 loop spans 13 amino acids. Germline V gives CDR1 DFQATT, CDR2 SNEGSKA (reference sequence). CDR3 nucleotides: TGCAGTGCTATAGGACGGCAGAATCAGCCCCAGCATTTT. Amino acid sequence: CSAIGRQNQPQHF.

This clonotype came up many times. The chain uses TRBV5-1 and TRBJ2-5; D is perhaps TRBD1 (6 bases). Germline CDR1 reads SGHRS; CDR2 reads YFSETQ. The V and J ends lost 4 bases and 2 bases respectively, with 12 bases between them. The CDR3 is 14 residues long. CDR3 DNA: TGCGCCAGCAGCCTCCGACAGGTTCAAGAGACCCAGTACTTC. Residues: CASSLRQVQETQYF. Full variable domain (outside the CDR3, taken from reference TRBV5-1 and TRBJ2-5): KAGVTQTPRYLIKTRGQQVTLSCSPISGHRSVSWYQQTPGQGLQFLFEYFSETQRNKGNFPGRFSGRQFSNSRSEMNVSTLELGDSALYLCASSLRQVQETQYFGPGTRLLVL.

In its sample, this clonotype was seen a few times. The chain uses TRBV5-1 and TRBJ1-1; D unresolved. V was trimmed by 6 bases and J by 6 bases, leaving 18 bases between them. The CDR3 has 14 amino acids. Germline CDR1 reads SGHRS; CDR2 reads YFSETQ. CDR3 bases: TGCGCCAGCACCGTGACCGGCCGAGATTCTGAAGCTTTCTTT. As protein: CASTVTGRDSEAFF. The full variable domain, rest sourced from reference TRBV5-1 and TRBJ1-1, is KAGVTQTPRYLIKTRGQQVTLSCSPISGHRSVSWYQQTPGQGLQFLFEYFSETQRNKGNFPGRFSGRQFSNSRSEMNVSTLELGDSALYLCASTVTGRDSEAFFGQGTRLTVV.

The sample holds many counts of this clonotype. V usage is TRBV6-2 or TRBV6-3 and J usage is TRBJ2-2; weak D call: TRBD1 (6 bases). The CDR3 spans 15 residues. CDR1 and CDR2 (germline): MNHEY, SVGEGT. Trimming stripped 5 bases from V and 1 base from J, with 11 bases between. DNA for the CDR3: TGTGCCAGCAGTACAGGACAGTTGAACACCGGGGAGCTGTTTTTT. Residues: CASSTGQLNTGELFF.

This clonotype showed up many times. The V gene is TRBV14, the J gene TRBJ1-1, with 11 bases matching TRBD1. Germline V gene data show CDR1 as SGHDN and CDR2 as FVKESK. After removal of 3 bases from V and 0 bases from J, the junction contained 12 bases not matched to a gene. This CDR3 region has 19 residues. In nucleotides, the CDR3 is TGTGCCAGCAGCCACCCCCGAGGACAGGGGGCTTATGTGAACACTGAAGCTTTCTTT. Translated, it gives CASSHPRGQGAYVNTEAFF.

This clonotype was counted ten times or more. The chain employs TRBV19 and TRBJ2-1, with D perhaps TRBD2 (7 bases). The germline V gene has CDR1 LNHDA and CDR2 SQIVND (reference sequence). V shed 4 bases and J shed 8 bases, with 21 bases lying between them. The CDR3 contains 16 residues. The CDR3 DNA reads TGTGCCAGTAGTACCTATGGGGGGGCCGGGGTTGATGAGCAGTTCTTC. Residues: CASSTYGGAGVDEQFF.

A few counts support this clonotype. CDR3 sequence: CASSLVGPYEQYF. The CDR3, as DNA: TGCGCCAGCAGCTTGGTGGGTCCCTACGAGCAGTACTTC. The chain uses TRBV5-1 and TRBJ2-7, with D uncertain. V lost 0 bases and J lost 2, with 6 bases in between. The CDR3 is made up of 13 amino acids. Germline V gene lookup returns CDR1 SGHRS and CDR2 YFSETQ.

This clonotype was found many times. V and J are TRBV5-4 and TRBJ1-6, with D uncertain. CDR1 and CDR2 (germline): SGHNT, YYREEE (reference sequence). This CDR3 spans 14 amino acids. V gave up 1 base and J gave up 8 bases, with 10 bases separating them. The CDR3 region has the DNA TGTGCCAGCAGCTTGCCCCTTGGGGATTCACCCCTCCACTTT. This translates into CASSLPLGDSPLHF. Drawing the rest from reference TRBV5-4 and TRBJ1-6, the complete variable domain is ETGVTQSPTHLIKTRGQQVTLRCSSQSGHNTVSWYQQALGQGPQFIFQYYREEENGRGNFPPRFSGLQFPNYSSELNVNALELDDSALYLCASSLPLGDSPLHFGNGTRLTVT.

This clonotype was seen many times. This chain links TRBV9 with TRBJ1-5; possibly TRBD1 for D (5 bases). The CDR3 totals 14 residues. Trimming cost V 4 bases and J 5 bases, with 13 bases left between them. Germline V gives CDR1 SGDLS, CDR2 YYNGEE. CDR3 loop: CASSQGLGHQPQHF. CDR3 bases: TGTGCCAGCAGCCAGGGCCTAGGGCATCAGCCCCAGCATTTT.

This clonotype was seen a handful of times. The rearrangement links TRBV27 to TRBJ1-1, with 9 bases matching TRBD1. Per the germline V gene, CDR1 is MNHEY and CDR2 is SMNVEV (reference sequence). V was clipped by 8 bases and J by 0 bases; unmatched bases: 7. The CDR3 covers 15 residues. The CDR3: CASRWTGAMNTEAFF. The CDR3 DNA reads TGTGCCAGCCGATGGACAGGGGCCATGAACACTGAAGCTTTCTTT.